This T cell receptor (beta chain) was captured by sequencing in a study of PD-1 blockade in classical Hodgkin lymphoma. Study-wide results and limits: In CD4+ cells, TCR diversity went up significantly by C4D1, but in CD8+ cells it did not. Newly diagnosed patients had diversity similar to the baseline diversity of complete responders.

Method: immunoSEQ multiplex PCR; TCRdb's copy keeps in-frame clones and lacks some. This repertoire shows around 91,000 clones, roughly 76% found once; its top ten account for about 15%. As regards this clone: Its target is not known.

CDR3 size: 14 residues. With 0 bases clipped from V and 5 bases from J, the junction kept 2 bases outside the gene matches. The V gene's germline CDR1 is SGHRS and CDR2 YFSETQ. Patients all relapsed after autologous stem cell transplantation, and there was variation in brentuximab vedotin exposure. The TCR sequence derives from a human donor with classical Hodgkin lymphoma. This specimen was peripheral blood mononuclear cells (PBMCs), taken before the second cycle of nivolumab. The chain is built from TRBV5-1 and TRBJ2-3; 8 positions match TRBD1. CDR3 residues: CASSLATGGDTQYF. In DNA, the CDR3 is TGCGCCAGCAGCTTGGCCACAGGGGGAGATACGCAGTATTTT.